This T cell receptor beta chain was profiled in a study of T cell responses to AZD1222 COVID-19 vaccine. Study findings and constraints: Spike-specific TCRs gained breadth and depth after people received two AZD1222 doses. CD4 TCRs linked to vaccination spanned spike, dominating at 160-218 and 743-854.

The method was immunoSEQ multiplex PCR; TCRdb's version includes in-frame clones alone and lacks a portion of them. The repertoire holds roughly 200,000 clones, with 85% to 95% as singletons. The CDR3 contains 17 residues. V gave up 1 base and J gave up 0 bases; unmatched junction bases: 1. Germline CDR1 is KGHSH and CDR2 is LQKENI. Concerning this clone itself: Its antigen is not known.

This chain uses TRBV18 with TRBJ2-2; 11 nucleotides align to TRBD2. The sequence was collected from an adult in good health. Sequencing was performed on peripheral blood, taken on day 0 of AZD1222 vaccination. The CDR3 nucleotides read TGTGCCAGCTCACCACAACTAGCGGGGGCGAACACCGGGGAGCTGTTTTTT. Encoded protein: CASSPQLAGANTGELFF.